This note documents a single T cell receptor beta chain sequence. The data were obtained in a study of blood T cell repertoires in COVID-19. As for the study in general: Acute and convalescent COVID-19 specimens originated in the United States, Italy and Spain. The analysed material was cDNA or gDNA that came from T cells, B-cell-depleted T cells, or PBMCs.

Trimming at V came to 3 bases and at J to 0 bases, leaving 1 base not matched to a gene. Germline V CDR1 and CDR2: SGHDN, FVKESK. The CDR3 covers 15 residues. In the original analysis: Amplified reference gene primers provided the basis for estimating nucleated cell counts. Sequencing used immunoSEQ multiplex PCR; TCRdb keeps in-frame clones, though not all of them. The D gene and trimming were derived from the DNA, and the V and J assignments and clone size from that table. The sample gives about 55,000 clones, about nine tenths of which show up once; approximately 6% is in the top ten. Sequencing was done on a sample of peripheral blood. The sequence derives from a middle-aged man with acute or convalescent COVID-19. This rearrangement joins TRBV14 to TRBJ2-1; 8 bases align to TRBD1. CDR3 in DNA: TGTGCCAGCAGCCACACAGGGGGCTCCTACAATGAGCAGTTCTTC. Its translation is CASSHTGGSYNEQFF. The whole variable domain, filled in from reference TRBV14 and TRBJ2-1, reads EAGVTQFPSHSVIEKGQTVTLRCDPISGHDNLYWYRRVMGKEIKFLLHFVKESKQDESGMPNNRFLAERTGGTYSTLKVQPAELEDSGVYFCASSHTGGSYNEQFFGPGTRLTVL.